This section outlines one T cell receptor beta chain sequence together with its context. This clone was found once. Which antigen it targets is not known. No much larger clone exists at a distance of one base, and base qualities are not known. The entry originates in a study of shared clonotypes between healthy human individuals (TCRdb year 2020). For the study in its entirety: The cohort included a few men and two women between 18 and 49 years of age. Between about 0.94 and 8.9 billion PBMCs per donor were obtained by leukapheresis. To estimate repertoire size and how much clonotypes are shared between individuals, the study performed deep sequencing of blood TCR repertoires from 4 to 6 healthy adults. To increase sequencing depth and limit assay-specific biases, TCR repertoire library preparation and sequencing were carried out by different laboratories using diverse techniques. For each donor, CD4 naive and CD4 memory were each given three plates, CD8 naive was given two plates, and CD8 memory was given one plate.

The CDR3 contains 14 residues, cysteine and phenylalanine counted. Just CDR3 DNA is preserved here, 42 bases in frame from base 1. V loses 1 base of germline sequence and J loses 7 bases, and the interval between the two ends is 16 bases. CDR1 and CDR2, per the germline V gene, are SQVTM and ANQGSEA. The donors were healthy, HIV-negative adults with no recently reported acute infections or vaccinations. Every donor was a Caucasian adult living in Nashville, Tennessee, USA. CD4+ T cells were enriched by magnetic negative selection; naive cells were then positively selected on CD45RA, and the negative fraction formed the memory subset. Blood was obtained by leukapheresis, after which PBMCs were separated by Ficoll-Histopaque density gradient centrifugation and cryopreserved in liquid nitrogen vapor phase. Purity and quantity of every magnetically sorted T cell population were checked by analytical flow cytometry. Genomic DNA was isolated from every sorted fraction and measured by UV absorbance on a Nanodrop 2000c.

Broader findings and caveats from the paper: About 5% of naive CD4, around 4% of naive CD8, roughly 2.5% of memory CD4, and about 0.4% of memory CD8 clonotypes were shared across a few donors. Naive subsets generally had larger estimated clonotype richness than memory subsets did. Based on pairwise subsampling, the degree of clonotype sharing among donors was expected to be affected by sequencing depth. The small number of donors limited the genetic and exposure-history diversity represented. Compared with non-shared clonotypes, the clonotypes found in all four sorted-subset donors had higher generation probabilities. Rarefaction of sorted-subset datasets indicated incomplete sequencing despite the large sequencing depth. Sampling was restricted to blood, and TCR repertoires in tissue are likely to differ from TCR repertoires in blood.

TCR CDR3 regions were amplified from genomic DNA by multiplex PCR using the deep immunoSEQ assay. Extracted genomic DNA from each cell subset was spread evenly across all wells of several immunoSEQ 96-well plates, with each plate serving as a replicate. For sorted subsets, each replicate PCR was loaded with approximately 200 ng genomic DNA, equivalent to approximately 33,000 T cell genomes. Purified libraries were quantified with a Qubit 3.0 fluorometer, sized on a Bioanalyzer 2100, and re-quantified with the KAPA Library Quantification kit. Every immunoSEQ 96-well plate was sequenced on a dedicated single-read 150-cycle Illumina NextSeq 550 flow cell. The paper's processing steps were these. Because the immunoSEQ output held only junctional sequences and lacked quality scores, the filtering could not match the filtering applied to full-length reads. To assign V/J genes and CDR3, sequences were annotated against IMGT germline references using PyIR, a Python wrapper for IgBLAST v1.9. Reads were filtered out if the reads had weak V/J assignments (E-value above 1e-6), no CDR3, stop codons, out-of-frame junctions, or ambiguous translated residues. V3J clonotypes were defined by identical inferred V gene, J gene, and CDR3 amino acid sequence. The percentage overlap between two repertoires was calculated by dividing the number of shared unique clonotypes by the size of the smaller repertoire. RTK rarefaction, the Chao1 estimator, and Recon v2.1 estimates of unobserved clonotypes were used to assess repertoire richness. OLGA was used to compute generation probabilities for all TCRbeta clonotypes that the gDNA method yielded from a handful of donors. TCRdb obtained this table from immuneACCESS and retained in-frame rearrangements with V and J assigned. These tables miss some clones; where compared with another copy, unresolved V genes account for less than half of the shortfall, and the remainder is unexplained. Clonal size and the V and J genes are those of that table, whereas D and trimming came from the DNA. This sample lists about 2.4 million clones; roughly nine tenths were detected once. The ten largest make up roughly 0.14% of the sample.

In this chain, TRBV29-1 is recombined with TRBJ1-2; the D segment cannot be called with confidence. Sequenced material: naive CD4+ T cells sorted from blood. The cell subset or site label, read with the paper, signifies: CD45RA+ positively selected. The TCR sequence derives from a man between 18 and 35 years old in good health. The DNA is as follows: TGCAGCGTTGAAGTTCTGATCGGAGCCCTTGGCTACACCTTC. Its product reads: CSVEVLIGALGYTF.